Each of the 5 T cell receptor beta chains below was sequenced from the same sample in a study of identical twins' blood T cells. TCRdb reprocessed the 5' RACE reads with MiXCR, giving one entry per CDR3 protein. In the table there are about 370,000 distinct CDR3 sequences, under 30% of which are singletons. The sample consisted of PBMCs. All receptors derive from a woman between 18 and 55 years old in good health.

This clonotype has more than one count but fewer than ten. V usage is TRBV20-1 and J usage is TRBJ2-5; D not resolved. The CDR3 spans 13 residues. Trimming removed 3 bases from V and 2 bases from J, with 10 bases in between. Germline CDR1 and CDR2: DFQATT and SNEGSKA (reference sequence). The CDR3 is CSARYSRQETQYF. For the CDR3, the DNA is TGCAGTGCTAGGTATTCCAGGCAAGAGACCCAGTACTTC.

This clonotype was seen once. This clone may be a read error of a much larger clone one base away. The rearrangement links TRBV3-1 to TRBJ1-2; D remains unclear. V gave up 4 bases and J gave up 6 bases, with 9 bases separating them. Germline lookup yields CDR1 LGHDT and CDR2 YNNKEL (reference sequence). The CDR3 is 12 amino acids. CDR3 nucleotide sequence: TGTGCCAGCAGCCCAACTTCGGATGGCTACACCTTC. This codes for CASSPTSDGYTF. The full variable domain, in which reference TRBV3-1 and TRBJ1-2 provide the parts outside the CDR3, is DTAVSQTPKYLVTQMGNDKSIKCEQNLGHDTMYWYKQDSKKFLKIMFSYNNKELIINETVPNRFSPKSPDKAHLNLHINSLELGDSAVYFCASSPTSDGYTFGSGTRLTVV.

The chain carries TRBV20-1 and TRBJ1-5; tentative D call: TRBD1 (5 bases). The germline CDR1 and CDR2 sequences are DFQATT and SNEGSKA (reference sequence). Trimming shortened V by 3 bases and J by 0 bases, and 9 bases separated the two germline ends. This CDR3 spans 14 amino acids. For the CDR3, the DNA is TGCAGTGCTAGCGGGGCAAGTAGCAATCAGCCCCAGCATTTT. This gives the protein CSASGASSNQPQHF.

J is TRBJ1-1 and V is TRBV5-6; D perhaps matches TRBD1 (5 bases). This CDR3 region has 16 residues. The V end was cut by 3 bases, the J end by 4 bases, with 19 bases between. CDR1 is SGHDT, CDR2 YYEEEE, per germline. CDR3 amino acids: CASSYAPGGSGTEAFF. CDR3 nucleotides: TGTGCCAGCAGCTACGCCCCCGGGGGGTCTGGCACTGAAGCTTTCTTT.

This clonotype occurred many times. The V and J genes are TRBV7-2 and TRBJ1-1, with a tentative D call TRBD1 (5 bases). CDR3 size: 15 residues. V was shortened by 1 base and J by 4 bases, with 13 bases between the two germline ends. Germline assignment: CDR1 SGHTA and CDR2 FQGNSA. CDR3 loop: CASSLGLGVSTEAFF. The CDR3 DNA reads TGTGCCAGCAGCTTAGGTTTAGGGGTGAGCACTGAAGCTTTCTTT.